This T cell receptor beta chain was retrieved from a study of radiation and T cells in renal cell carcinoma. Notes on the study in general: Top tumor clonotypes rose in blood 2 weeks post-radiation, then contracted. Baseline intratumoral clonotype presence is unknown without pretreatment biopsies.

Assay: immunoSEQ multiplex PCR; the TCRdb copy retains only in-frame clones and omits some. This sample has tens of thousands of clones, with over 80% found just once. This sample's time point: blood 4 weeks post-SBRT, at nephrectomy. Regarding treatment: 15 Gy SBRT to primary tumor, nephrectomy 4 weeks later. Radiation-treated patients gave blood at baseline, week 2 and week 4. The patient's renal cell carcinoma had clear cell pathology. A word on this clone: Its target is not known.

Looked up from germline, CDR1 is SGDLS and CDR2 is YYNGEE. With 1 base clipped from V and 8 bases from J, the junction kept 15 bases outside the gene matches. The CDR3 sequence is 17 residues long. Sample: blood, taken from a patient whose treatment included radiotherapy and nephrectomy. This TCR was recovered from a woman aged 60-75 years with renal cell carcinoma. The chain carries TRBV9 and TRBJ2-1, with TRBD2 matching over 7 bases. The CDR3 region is CASSVSGRAGIQDEQFF. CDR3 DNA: TGTGCCAGCAGCGTAAGTGGGAGGGCCGGGATACAGGATGAGCAGTTCTTC. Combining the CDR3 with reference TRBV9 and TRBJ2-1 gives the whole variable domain DSGVTQTPKHLITATGQRVTLRCSPRSGDLSVYWYQQSLDQGLQFLIQYYNGEERAKGNILERFSAQQFPDLHSELNLSSLELGDSALYFCASSVSGRAGIQDEQFFGPGTRLTVL.